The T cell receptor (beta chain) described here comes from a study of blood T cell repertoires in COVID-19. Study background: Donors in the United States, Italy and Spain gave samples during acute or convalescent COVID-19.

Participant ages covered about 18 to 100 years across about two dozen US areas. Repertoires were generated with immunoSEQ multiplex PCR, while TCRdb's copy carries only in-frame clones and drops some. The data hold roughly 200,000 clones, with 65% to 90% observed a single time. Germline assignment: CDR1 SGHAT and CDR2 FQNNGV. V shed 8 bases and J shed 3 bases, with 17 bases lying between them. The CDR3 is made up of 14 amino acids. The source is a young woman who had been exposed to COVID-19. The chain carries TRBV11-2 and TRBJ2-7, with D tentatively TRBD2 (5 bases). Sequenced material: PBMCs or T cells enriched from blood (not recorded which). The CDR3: CASSGETHGYEQYF. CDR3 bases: TGTGCCAGCTCCGGGGAAACACATGGCTACGAGCAGTACTTC.